These 11 T cell receptor beta chains originate from one sample sequenced in a study of blood T cell repertoires in COVID-19 (TCRdb year 2020). Libraries were built with the immunoSEQ multiplex PCR assay. Imported from immuneACCESS, the table was reduced by TCRdb to in-frame sequences with V and J called. These copies leave out some clones; in studies compared against another copy, an unresolved V gene accounts for under half, and the cause of the remainder is not known. The sample records hundreds of thousands of clones, 80% to 90% of which are singletons. 3% to 4% of the sample is held by the ten biggest clonotypes. What was sequenced was PBMCs or T cells enriched from blood (not recorded which). All receptors come from a woman between 40 and 50 years old with acute COVID-19.

The chain employs TRBV2 and TRBJ2-1; TRBD2 matches at 7 bases. This CDR3 is 16 amino acids long. J gave up 2 bases and V 4 bases, and 8 bases lay outside the gene matches. Per germline, CDR1 SNHLY and CDR2 FYNNEI. The CDR3 loop reads CASSGVGGLTYNEQFF. The CDR3 nucleotides are TGTGCCAGCAGTGGTGTGGGAGGGCTAACCTACAATGAGCAGTTCTTC.

The V and J genes are TRBV15 and TRBJ2-3; maybe TRBD2 (5 bases). The V end was cut by 0 bases, the J end by 2 bases, with 9 bases between. The CDR3 is 15 residues long. Germline V gene lookup returns CDR1 LNHNV and CDR2 YYDKDF (reference sequence). The CDR3 DNA is TGTGCCACCAGCAGAGATCGGACTCTCACAGATACGCAGTATTTT. It is translated as CATSRDRTLTDTQYF.

The genes are TRBV27 and TRBJ1-3; D is unresolved. CDR3 length: 15 amino acids. CDR1 is MNHEY, CDR2 SMNVEV, per germline (reference sequence). Trimming took off 6 bases at V and 3 bases at J, with 15 bases between the two ends. CDR3 region: CASSPLEPYGNTIYF. The CDR3 bases are TGTGCCAGCAGCCCCCTGGAGCCGTATGGAAACACCATATATTTT.

This clone was observed a few times. V and J are TRBV9 and TRBJ1-1, with 7 bases identical to TRBD1. V lost 3 bases and J lost 7; bases outside the gene matches: 6. There are 13 residues in the CDR3. Germline assignment: CDR1 SGDLS and CDR2 YYNGEE. The CDR3 DNA reads TGTGCCAGCAGCGCAGGGGGGCCTAGTGAAGCTTTCTTT. It is translated as CASSAGGPSEAFF.

The chain has TRBV30 and TRBJ1-3, with D tentatively TRBD1 (5 bases). Germline V gene sequence: CDR1 GTSNPN, CDR2 SVGIG (reference sequence). CDR3 length: 16 residues. V was pared by 0 bases and J by 0 bases, with 12 bases between. The CDR3 loop is CAWSVRRGSSGNTIYF. CDR3 sequence (DNA): TGTGCCTGGAGTGTACGTAGGGGAAGCTCTGGAAACACCATATATTTT.

This clone was seen once. The chain uses TRBV18 and TRBJ2-1; TRBD2 matches 7 bases. CDR3 length: 14 residues. The germline V gene has CDR1 KGHSH and CDR2 LQKENI. J lost 7 bases, V lost 4 bases, and 7 bases had no gene match. As DNA, the CDR3 is TGTGCCAGCTCACTCGCGGGAGTGAGTAATGAGCAGTTCTTC. This translates into CASSLAGVSNEQFF. Using reference TRBV18 and TRBJ2-1 for the parts outside the CDR3, the full variable domain is NAGVMQNPRHLVRRRGQEARLRCSPMKGHSHVYWYRQLPEEGLKFMVYLQKENIIDESGMPKERFSAEFPKEGPSILRIQQVVRGDSAAYFCASSLAGVSNEQFFGPGTRLTVL.

The CDR3 DNA follows: TGTGCCAGCAGCTTAGTGGGGGCCGATAGCGGGGAGCTGTTTTTT. This sequence encodes CASSLVGADSGELFF. The chain has TRBV7-9 and TRBJ2-2, with D perhaps TRBD1 (6 bases). V lost 1 base and J 7 bases, leaving 13 bases between the germline ends. The CDR3 runs to 15 residues. Germline lookup yields CDR1 SEHNR and CDR2 FQNEAQ (reference sequence).

The V and J genes are TRBV19 and TRBJ2-1; 7 nucleotides align to TRBD2. Unmatched junction bases numbered 10, after V lost 4 bases and J lost 4 bases. Germline V CDR1 and CDR2: LNHDA, SQIVND (reference sequence). This CDR3 comprises 16 residues. CDR3 residues: CASSNPSGIGYNEQFF. The CDR3 DNA reads as TGTGCCAGTAGTAACCCAAGCGGGATAGGGTACAATGAGCAGTTCTTC.

The V and J genes are TRBV16 and TRBJ2-1, with TRBD2 identical over 8 bases. The CDR3 is 16 residues long. V lost 4 bases and J lost 7; bases outside the gene matches: 12. Per the germline V gene, CDR1 is KGHSY and CDR2 is FQNENV. The CDR3 sequence: CASSPTWAGGSNEQFF. In DNA, the CDR3 is TGTGCCAGCAGCCCAACCTGGGCGGGAGGTAGTAATGAGCAGTTCTTC.

The chain has TRBV6-5 and TRBJ1-5; the D gene is possibly TRBD1 (6 bases). From germline, CDR1 is MNHEY and CDR2 SVGAGI. V was trimmed by 7 bases and J by 6 bases, leaving 13 bases between them. The CDR3 runs 13 residues. In DNA form, the CDR3 reads TGTGCCAGCATCTCGACAGGAGCTCAGCCCCAGCATTTT. This translates into CASISTGAQPQHF.

This clone was detected only a few times. The V and J genes are TRBV28 and TRBJ1-3; D possibly corresponds to TRBD1 (5 bases). This CDR3 has 14 residues. V gave up 6 bases and J gave up 0 bases, with 9 bases separating them. Per germline, CDR1 MDHEN and CDR2 SYDVKM. CDR3 sequence reads: CASSQTGSGNTIYF. In DNA form, the CDR3 reads TGTGCCAGCAGCCAAACAGGCTCTGGAAACACCATATATTTT.